The next 3 T cell receptor beta chains were all read from a single sample in a study of T cells in Graves' hyperthyroidism and ophthalmopathy. TCR beta CDR3 regions were amplified from RNA transcripts. A set of HTBI primers served as the primers for a first-round RT-PCR of the TCR CDR3. TCRdb reprocessed the multiplex PCR reads with MiXCR, giving one entry per CDR3 protein. The sample lists about 400,000 distinct CDR3 sequences, 15% to 17% occurring once. Sequenced: blood. The receptor source for this set is a woman between 18 and 30 years old with Graves' hyperthyroidism.

This chain joins TRBV3-1 and TRBJ2-2; TRBD2 matches 8 bases. Germline CDR1 LGHDT, CDR2 YNNKEL (reference sequence). V dropped 4 bases and J dropped 7; count of bases not matched to a gene: 5. The CDR3 has 14 residues. The CDR3 DNA follows: TGTGCCAGCAGCCCCTCGGGAGGGTACGGGGAGCTGTTTTTT. Translating it yields CASSPSGGYGELFF.

This clonotype has at least ten counts. V and J are TRBV7-9 and TRBJ2-1; D gene ambiguous. CDR3 length equals 15 residues. V lost 3 bases and J 0 bases, leaving 9 bases between the germline ends. Germline V gives CDR1 SEHNR, CDR2 FQNEAQ (reference sequence). CDR3 sequence: CASSFPGDSYNEQFF. CDR3 in DNA: TGTGCCAGCAGCTTTCCTGGCGACTCCTACAATGAGCAGTTCTTC.

J is TRBJ2-2 and V is TRBV24-1, with 7 bases fitting TRBD2. CDR1 is KGHDR and CDR2 is SFDVKD in the germline V gene. The V gene end was trimmed by 4 bases and the J gene end by 1 base; junction bases not matched to a gene: 11. CDR3 length: 18 amino acids. CDR3 coding DNA: TGTGCCACCAGTGACGCGCACCGTGGCGGGAGGAACACCGGGGAGCTGTTTTTT. It translates to CATSDAHRGGRNTGELFF.